The clone carrying this T cell receptor (beta chain) was seen only a few times. Its antigen remains unknown. The sample contains more than one DNA sequence encoding this CDR3. This CDR3 is built from 14 residues. Germline V gene lookup returns CDR1 KGHSH and CDR2 LQKENI. V was trimmed by 1 base and J by 1 base, leaving 5 bases between them. The data derive from a study of Ad26.COV2.S vaccination and SARS-CoV-2 variants. Broader study findings: Total T cell responses were possibly underestimated by TCR breadth and depth analyses. The breadth of spike-specific CD8+ and CD4+ T cell responses after vaccination was reportedly substantial.

The method was immunoSEQ multiplex PCR; TCRdb's version includes in-frame clones alone and lacks a portion of them. The table records over 130,000 clones, about nine tenths of them present only once. The material was peripheral blood, obtained after recovery from COVID-19. The rearrangement joins TRBV18 to TRBJ1-5, with D tentatively TRBD1 (5 bases). The receptor was isolated from a human donor who had recovered from COVID-19. As DNA, the CDR3 is TGTGCCAGCTCACCACAGGGGAGCAATCAGCCCCAGCATTTT. It specifies CASSPQGSNQPQHF.